This is a list of T cell receptor beta chains from one sample in a study of neurological immune-mediated disorders. MiXCR, run by TCRdb on the 5' RACE reads, gives a single entry per CDR3 protein. The top ten hold under 6% of the sample, which has tens of thousands of distinct CDR3 sequences, 13% seen once. Sequenced: PBMCs. The receptors stem from a female donor with HTLV-1-associated myelopathy (HAM/TSP). Each CDR3 is given with its conserved first and last residue. D genes are given only for firm matches. Part of the rows lack a size; the others show once, few, many or a class for expanded clones.

D	size	V	J	DNA	CDR3
NA	many	TRBV20-1	TRBJ2-7	TGCAGTGCAACGGACGGCAGCAGGGCCTACGAGCAGTACTTC	CSATDGSRAYEQYF
NA	many	TRBV29-1	TRBJ2-2	TGCAGCGTTGTAATCCCTGTGAACACCGGGGAGCTGTTTTTT	CSVVIPVNTGELFF
NA	many	TRBV9	TRBJ2-1	TGTGCCAGCAGCGTAGCTGGTGCTATTTCCTACAATGAGCAGTTCTTC	CASSVAGAISYNEQFF
NA	many	TRBV7-9	TRBJ2-6	TGTGCCAGCAGCCGAGGCGGGACATCTGTTTTCGGGGCCAACGTCCTGACTTTC	CASSRGGTSVFGANVLTF
NA	many	TRBV6-5	TRBJ1-3	TGTGCCAGCAGTGAGGACCGGCCTGGAAACACCATATATTTT	CASSEDRPGNTIYF
NA	many	TRBV7-9	TRBJ2-7	TGTGCCAGCAGTTACCGAAGAGAGACAGGCACCTACGAGCAGTACTTC	CASSYRRETGTYEQYF
NA	medium-sized	TRBV5-1	TRBJ2-6	TGCGCCAGCAGTTTGGCGGGTGGGGCCAACGTCCTGACTTTC	CASSLAGGANVLTF
NA	many	TRBV12-3/TRBV12-4	TRBJ2-2	TGTGCCAGCAGTTTAAGTGGCGGGGGCGGCGGGGAGCTGTTTTTT	CASSLSGGGGGELFF
TRBD2	many	TRBV5-1	TRBJ2-7	TGCGCCAGCAGCGTGCTAGCGGGGGCGAGCTCCTACGAGCAGTACTTC	CASSVLAGASSYEQYF
NA	many	TRBV20-1	TRBJ2-7	TGCAGTGCTAGTCGGCCCAGGGGGGTTGACTACGAGCAGTACTTC	CSASRPRGVDYEQYF
NA	many	TRBV21-1	TRBJ2-3	TGTGCCAGCAGCAAAGGGCCAGGGGGCAGGGATACGCAGTATTTT	CASSKGPGGRDTQYF
NA	NA	TRBV20-1	TRBJ2-7	TGCAGTGCAAGCCAGGCTCCGGACGAGCAGTACTTC	CSASQAPDEQYF
TRBD1	many	TRBV5-1	TRBJ2-7	TGCGCCAGCAGCCCATATCCGGGACAGGCGACCTACTTC	CASSPYPGQATYF
NA	many	TRBV5-1	TRBJ1-2	TGCGCCAGCAGCTTGGCCAACTATGGCTACACCTTC	CASSLANYGYTF
NA	many	TRBV29-1	TRBJ1-2	TGCAGCGTTGGGCCTTTCACCTTC	CSVGPFTF
NA	many	TRBV12-3/TRBV12-4	TRBJ2-3	TGTGCCAGCAGTTTAGAGGCGGGGCCCTTTGATACGCAGTATTTT	CASSLEAGPFDTQYF
NA	many	TRBV5-1	TRBJ2-5	TGCGCCAGCAGCTTCTCGAGAGGGGTGGGAGAGACCCAGTACTTC	CASSFSRGVGETQYF
NA	few	TRBV4-1	TRBJ2-7	TGCGCCAGCAGCCAAGTAGTAGGGCGGGGCTCCTACGAGCAGTACTTC	CASSQVVGRGSYEQYF
NA	many	TRBV5-1	TRBJ2-7	TGCGCCAGCAGCTTGGACAGGGTTTCCTACGAGCAGTACTTC	CASSLDRVSYEQYF
NA	NA	TRBV19	TRBJ2-1	TGTGCCAGTAGTCCAGGACAAGTCCCCAATGAGCAGTTCTTC	CASSPGQVPNEQFF
TRBD1	few	TRBV5-6	TRBJ1-5	TGTGCCAGCAGCTCCGGGACAGGGGGCAATCAGCCCCAGCATTTT	CASSSGTGGNQPQHF
NA	many	TRBV12-3/TRBV12-4	TRBJ2-2	TGTGCCAGCAGTAGATCCACAGGGACCGGGGAGCTGTTTTTT	CASSRSTGTGELFF
TRBD2	many	TRBV6-5	TRBJ2-7	TGTGCCAGCAGCAAAGCTCCGGGACTAGCGGGGGGGGGACCCTACGAGCAGTACTTC	CASSKAPGLAGGGPYEQYF
NA	many	TRBV11-2	TRBJ2-2	TGTGCCAGCAGCTTAGCCCAGCACACCGGGGAGCTGTTTTTT	CASSLAQHTGELFF
TRBD1	few	TRBV6-5	TRBJ2-6	TGTGCCAGCAGCCCTAAACAGGGGATTCTCTCTGGGGCCAACGTCCTGACTTTC	CASSPKQGILSGANVLTF
NA	many	TRBV11-2	TRBJ2-2	TGTGCCAGCAGCTTAGTCACTCAGGGGACCGGGGAGCTGTTTTTT	CASSLVTQGTGELFF
TRBD1	many	TRBV20-1	TRBJ2-3	TGCAGTGCTAGAGATTCCAGGGGGAAATGGGATACGCAGTATTTT	CSARDSRGKWDTQYF
TRBD1	many	TRBV5-6	TRBJ1-5	TGTGCCAGCAGCTTCCGGGACACAGGGGGTCAGCCCCAGCATTTT	CASSFRDTGGQPQHF
NA	many	TRBV7-6	TRBJ1-2	TGTGCCAGCAGCTTAGAACAGGGATCGCATGGCTACACCTTC	CASSLEQGSHGYTF
NA	many	TRBV29-1	TRBJ1-4	TGCAGCGCACAACAGGGATCTAATGAAAAACTGTTTTTT	CSAQQGSNEKLFF
NA	few	TRBV6-2/TRBV6-3	TRBJ1-2	TGTGCCAGCAGTTACCAGGCTCAATTC	CASSYQAQF
NA	many	TRBV5-1	TRBJ2-6	TGCGCCAGCAGCTTGGGTAACAGGGCTGGGGCCAACGTCCTGACTTTC	CASSLGNRAGANVLTF
TRBD1	many	TRBV7-2	TRBJ1-5	TGTGCCAGCAGCCGACCGGGACAGGGGCTTTCTCAGCCCCAGCATTTT	CASSRPGQGLSQPQHF
TRBD1	many	TRBV13	TRBJ2-7	TGTGCCAGCAGACCGTTCGGGACAGGGGACGCCGAGCAGTACTTC	CASRPFGTGDAEQYF
TRBD2	few	TRBV10-3	TRBJ2-3	TGTGCCATCAGTGAGTACCAGCGGGGGTCCAGATTAGTTAGCACAGATACGCAGTATTTT	CAISEYQRGSRLVSTDTQYF
TRBD2	many	TRBV9	TRBJ2-1	TGTGCCAGCAGCGTAGATGGGGGGGGTAATGAGCAGTTCTTC	CASSVDGGGNEQFF
NA	many	TRBV27	TRBJ2-1	TGTGCCAGCAGCCGCCCGGGGCGCCCCTACAATGAGCAGTTCTTC	CASSRPGRPYNEQFF
NA	many	TRBV7-8	TRBJ2-3	TGTGCCAGCAGCTTAGTGTCTCCCACAGATACGCAGTATTTT	CASSLVSPTDTQYF
TRBD1	NA	TRBV5-1	TRBJ2-3	TGCGCCAGTCGGACAGGGGGAACAGATACGCAGTATTTT	CASRTGGTDTQYF
TRBD1	NA	TRBV20-1	TRBJ2-3	TGCACTGCACTGGACAGGGGCGATACACAGTATTTT	CTALDRGDTQYF
TRBD1	many	TRBV12-3/TRBV12-4	TRBJ2-3	TGTGCCACCAACGACAGGGCTCGCACAGATACGCAGTATTTT	CATNDRARTDTQYF
NA	many	TRBV5-1	TRBJ2-5	TGCGCCAGCAGCTTGTTTGCGGGGGCTGGAGAGACCCAGTACTTC	CASSLFAGAGETQYF
TRBD2	NA	TRBV12-3/TRBV12-4	TRBJ2-3	TGTGCCAGCAGACTAGCGGGGGCCCCCACAGATACGCAGTATTTT	CASRLAGAPTDTQYF
NA	NA	TRBV12-5	TRBJ2-1	TGTGCTAGTGGTTTGGGGAACGCCGGGGCCCATGAGCAGTTCTTC	CASGLGNAGAHEQFF
NA	few	TRBV7-8	TRBJ2-2	TGTGCCAGCAGCGTCCTTAGGGGGGTCCCCGGGGAGCTGTTTTTT	CASSVLRGVPGELFF
NA	NA	TRBV20-1	TRBJ2-2	TGCAGTGGCGTCCTGACAGGCACCGGGGAGCTGTTTTTT	CSGVLTGTGELFF
NA	many	TRBV20-1	TRBJ2-7	TGCAGTGCTAGGAACGGTCACGAGCAGTACTTC	CSARNGHEQYF
NA	many	TRBV4-1	TRBJ2-1	TGCGCCAGCAGCCAAGAACACTCCCTGGGGGGCAATGAGCAGTTCTTC	CASSQEHSLGGNEQFF
NA	many	TRBV21-1	TRBJ1-5	TGTGCCAGCAGCTATACAGGGCCGTTCAATCAGCCCCAGCATTTT	CASSYTGPFNQPQHF
NA	many	TRBV20-1	TRBJ1-1	TGCAGTGCTGGGGGGTTGGAGGACACTGAAGCTTTCTTT	CSAGGLEDTEAFF
TRBD1	few	TRBV5-1	TRBJ2-2	TGCGCCAGCAGCTTCGGACAGGGGGTACCCGGGGAGCTGTTTTTT	CASSFGQGVPGELFF
TRBD1	many	TRBV7-8	TRBJ2-7	TGTGCCAGCAGCTTAGCCCGGGGACAGATCTACGAGCAGTACTTC	CASSLARGQIYEQYF
TRBD2	many	TRBV18	TRBJ2-1	TGTGCCAGCTCACCGCCGGGACTAGCGGGGGGGACTGAGCAGTTCTTC	CASSPPGLAGGTEQFF
NA	many	TRBV2	TRBJ1-1	TGTGCCAGCAGGTACAGGGCGGGGAACACTGAAGCTTTCTTT	CASRYRAGNTEAFF
TRBD2	few	TRBV20-1	TRBJ2-7	TGCAGTGCTAGAGATCCGAGCGGGGGGGCCTGGTACGAGCAGTACTTC	CSARDPSGGAWYEQYF
TRBD2	many	TRBV20-1	TRBJ2-3	TGCAGTGCTAGAGATCTCGGCGGGGGGGGGGATACGCAGTATTTT	CSARDLGGGGDTQYF
TRBD2	NA	TRBV7-2	TRBJ2-7	TGTGCCAGCAGCTTAAGCTCCCTAGCGGGGGGCCTCTCCTACGAGCAGTACTTC	CASSLSSLAGGLSYEQYF
NA	NA	TRBV6-5	TRBJ2-5	TGTGCCAGCAGTTACTCGAAGACAGCAGGTCAAGAGACCCAGTACTTC	CASSYSKTAGQETQYF
NA	many	TRBV9	TRBJ2-3	TGTGCCAGCAGCGTGGGCAATCCTACTAGCACAGATACGCAGTATTTT	CASSVGNPTSTDTQYF